These T cell receptor beta chains were read from a single sample in a study of human T cells and chemical hapten exposure. TCRdb re-derived calls from the RACE reads in MiXCR, one entry per CDR3 protein. This sample has about 350,000 distinct CDR3 sequences, with approximately 5.8% found just once. Sequenced here: whole blood, sampled in connection with sensitization to the hapten diphenylcyclopropenone (DPC). All receptors derive from a woman under 30 with alopecia areata. Some clones in this sample may be carry-over from other donors' samples. CDR3s include the opening cysteine and the closing phenylalanine or tryptophan. Each record gives: D gene, V gene, clone size, CDR3 protein. D genes are given only for firm matches. Only some rows state a clone size, as once, few, many or a class for expanded clones.

. TRBV4-3 many CASSQDSMNTEAFF
TRBD1 TRBV6-5 few CASSYRGQGPSYNEQFF
. TRBV10-3 many CAISGGKETGELFF
TRBD1 TRBV20-1 few CSALRTGKAWEQYF
TRBD1 TRBV25-1 many CASSVTGGNTEAFF
TRBD1 TRBV12-3/TRBV12-4 . CASSGHGTGRYEQYF
TRBD2 TRBV4-3 . CASSLSGGSEAQFF
TRBD2 TRBV9 many CASSGSWTSGGAKDNEQFF
TRBD1 TRBV28 many CATDRDSYEQYF
. TRBV7-9 many CASSLRQVPNIQYF
. TRBV6-2/TRBV6-3 few CASSFSAGNGELFF
. TRBV18 many CASSPPATSIEQFF
TRBD1 TRBV5-1 few CASTLRTGSTGELFF
. TRBV27 . CASSLKSPARVSSYNSPLHF
. TRBV12-3/TRBV12-4 many CASSLGVRAPPGNTIYF
. TRBV6-1 . CASMGGGNQPQHF
. TRBV12-3/TRBV12-4 many CASSTRTPGGYGYTF
. TRBV12-3/TRBV12-4 . CASSTRFGYTF
TRBD1 TRBV14 many CASTSQGGQGELFF
TRBD1 TRBV12-3/TRBV12-4 many CASSLSDRGLNTIYF
. TRBV20-1 few CSASPQGGNQPQHF
. TRBV12-3/TRBV12-4 many CASTYRSAAFF
. TRBV9 many CASSVDSRAEQFF
TRBD1 TRBV15 many CATSRFQGVWGYTF
. TRBV9 many CASSVGGSEYTEAFF
. TRBV6-6 many CASTQLWGKEHEQYF
TRBD2 TRBV18 . CASSPPGSHSSGGDTQYF
. TRBV6-1 . CASSGPQGGATEAFF
. TRBV7-8 many CASSLARGREQFF
. TRBV12-3/TRBV12-4 . CASMSGVPTDTQYF
. TRBV29-1 . CSGRDSSGNIQYF
. TRBV5-1 few CASSFQGLNEKLFF
. TRBV6-2/TRBV6-3 many CATRVYPPSNYGYTF
. TRBV18 . CASSPPASGGSNTEAFF
. TRBV5-4 many CASSSRTAEETQYF
TRBD1 TRBV18 many CASSRYDRVLEKLFF
. TRBV7-8 few CASSPRLNNEKLFF
. TRBV4-2 few CASSQDDGAQYF
. TRBV5-6 . CASSLEVTYNEQFF
. TRBV7-9 . CAIQDGPLGPYNEQFF
. TRBV12-3/TRBV12-4 . CASSLRELSNQPQHF
TRBD1 TRBV12-3/TRBV12-4 many CASSRDRPQDEQFF
. TRBV4-2 . CASSPDVGGVQETQYF
. TRBV21-1 many CASTFQSMVPNYGYTF
. TRBV19 . CASSTTTESSGANVLTF